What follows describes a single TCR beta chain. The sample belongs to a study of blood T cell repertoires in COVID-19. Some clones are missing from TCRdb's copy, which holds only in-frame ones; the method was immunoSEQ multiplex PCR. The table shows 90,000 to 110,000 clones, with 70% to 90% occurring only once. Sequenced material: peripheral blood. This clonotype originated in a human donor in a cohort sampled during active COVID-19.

CDR3 DNA: TGCGCCAGCAGCGAGTTGGGACAGGGCCCCACCGGGGAGCTGTTTTTT. It specifies CASSELGQGPTGELFF. J is TRBJ2-2 and V is TRBV5-1, with TRBD1 matching 9 bases. CDR1 and CDR2 (germline): SGHRS, YFSETQ. The CDR3 contains 16 residues. Losses at the gene ends were 4 bases for V and 4 bases for J; bases not matched to a gene: 8.